A single sample gave rise to the 28 T cell receptor beta chains below, sequenced in a study of cytomegalovirus exposure and HLA in healthy donors. The PCR ran on 60 Vbeta and 13 Jbeta primers. Assay used: immunoSEQ multiplex PCR; TCRdb lists only in-frame clones, some missing. The profile covers about 93,000 clones, with 78% appearing a single time and about 3% taken by the ten largest. The sequenced material came from PBMCs. The source of these receptors is a woman aged 40 to 49 in good health and CMV-seronegative.

V is TRBV25-1 and J is TRBJ1-2, with 7 bases aligning to TRBD1. From germline, CDR1 is MGHDK and CDR2 SYGVNS. The CDR3 covers 13 residues. V trimming: 4 bases; J trimming: 9 bases; junction bases outside the gene matches: 8. The CDR3 DNA sequence: TGTGCCAGCAGTGGGAAAGACAGGGTTCGCTACACCTTC. As protein: CASSGKDRVRYTF.

The chain carries TRBV27 and TRBJ2-3, with 14 bases fitting TRBD2. The CDR3 sequence is 19 residues long. Germline V gene data show CDR1 as MNHEY and CDR2 as SMNVEV (reference sequence). V lost 6 bases to trimming and J lost 1 base; unmatched junction nucleotides: 12. The CDR3 loop is CASRGLAGDFWSGTDTQYF. CDR3 DNA: TGTGCCAGCAGGGGACTAGCGGGAGATTTTTGGAGTGGCACAGATACGCAGTATTTT.

This clone was seen only once. CDR3 bases: TGTGCCAGCAGCTTACGCAGGGGTGGCCAAGAGACCCAGTACTTC. As protein: CASSLRRGGQETQYF. The V gene is TRBV11-1, the J gene TRBJ2-5, with a tentative D call TRBD1 (6 bases). This CDR3 spans 15 amino acids. Germline V gene sequence: CDR1 SGHAT, CDR2 FQDESV (reference sequence). V lost 2 bases and J 1 base, leaving 11 bases between the germline ends.

This chain uses TRBV30 with TRBJ1-1; 8 positions agree with TRBD1. The V segment lost 0 bases and the J segment 6 bases; nucleotides outside the gene matches: 6. Germline CDR1 and CDR2: GTSNPN and SVGIG (reference sequence). The CDR3 is 14 amino acids. The CDR3 region has the DNA TGTGCCTGGAGTGTGTCAACAGGGGGTTCTGAAGCTTTCTTT. The encoded protein is CAWSVSTGGSEAFF. The full variable domain, its missing parts supplied by reference TRBV30 and TRBJ1-1, is SQTIHQWPATLVQPVGSPLSLECTVEGTSNPNLYWYRQAAGRGLQLLFYSVGIGQISSEVPQNLSASRPQDRQFILSSKKLLLSDSGFYLCAWSVSTGGSEAFFGQGTRLTVV.

The chain is built from TRBV7-6 and TRBJ2-2, with a possible D match to TRBD1 (5 bases). V was clipped by 1 base and J by 6 bases, with 6 bases between them. The CDR3 contains 13 residues. Germline loops: CDR1 SGHVS, CDR2 FNYEAQ. In DNA, the CDR3 is TGTGCCAGCAGCTTAGTGGGGCCCGGGGAGCTGTTTTTT. Translated: CASSLVGPGELFF.

This rearrangement joins TRBV6-5 to TRBJ2-7, with D maybe TRBD1 (7 bases). CDR1 and CDR2 (germline): MNHEY, SVGAGI. Trimming pared 2 bases from V and 2 bases from J, leaving 13 bases between. This CDR3 has 15 residues. The CDR3 DNA reads TGTGCCAGCAGTTACCGGCAGGGGGGAGCCTACGAGCAGTACTTC. Translated, it gives CASSYRQGGAYEQYF.

In its sample, this clone was seen once. The V gene is TRBV27, the J gene TRBJ2-6; D may be TRBD2 (5 bases). The germline CDR1 and CDR2 sequences are MNHEY and SMNVEV (reference sequence). The CDR3 extends over 15 amino acids. The V end lost 4 bases, the J end lost 4 bases, and 11 bases lay between the germline ends. This CDR3 is CASSSHPGGANVLTF. The CDR3 coding sequence is TGTGCCAGCAGTTCCCACCCGGGGGGGGCCAACGTCCTGACTTTC.

This rearrangement joins TRBV19 to TRBJ2-2, with a possible D match to TRBD2 (6 bases). CDR3 length: 19 residues. CDR1 is LNHDA and CDR2 is SQIVND in the germline V gene (reference sequence). V was shortened by 3 bases and J by 0 bases, with 20 bases between the two germline ends. CDR3 protein: CASSIIRESLIANTGELFF. The CDR3 coding sequence is TGTGCCAGTAGTATTATACGGGAGAGCCTAATCGCGAACACCGGGGAGCTGTTTTTT. The full variable domain, completed using reference TRBV19 and TRBJ2-2, is DGGITQSPKYLFRKEGQNVTLSCEQNLNHDAMYWYRQDPGQGLRLIYYSQIVNDFQKGDIAEGYSVSREKKESFPLTVTSAQKNPTAFYLCASSIIRESLIANTGELFFGEGSRLTVL.

This clone appeared a single time. V gene TRBV19 combines with J gene TRBJ1-1; possibly TRBD1 for D (6 bases). The CDR3 totals 15 residues. V dropped 7 bases and J dropped 2 bases, with 17 bases sitting between them. Germline V CDR1 and CDR2: LNHDA, SQIVND (reference sequence). The CDR3 bases are TGTGCCAGTAAATTTTTGGGACACCTAAACACTGAAGCTTTCTTT. This codes for CASKFLGHLNTEAFF.

The CDR3 region is CASIGENIQYF. The CDR3 DNA reads TGTGCCAGCATAGGGGAAAACATTCAGTACTTC. The rearrangement links TRBV6-1 to TRBJ2-4; perhaps TRBD1 as D (5 bases). There are 11 residues in the CDR3. Trimming shortened V by 7 bases and J by 5 bases, and 6 bases separated the two germline ends. CDR1 and CDR2 (germline): MNHNS, SASEGT.

This chain joins TRBV7-8 and TRBJ2-1; TRBD1 matches at 10 bases. Germline V gene data show CDR1 as SGHVS and CDR2 as FQNEAQ. This CDR3 is built from 14 residues. The V segment lost 5 bases and the J segment 7 bases; nucleotides outside the gene matches: 5. The chain's CDR3 is CASSVDRGRNEQFF. DNA of the CDR3: TGTGCCAGCAGCGTAGACAGGGGGCGGAATGAGCAGTTCTTC.

The chain combines TRBV5-1 with TRBJ2-5; D is perhaps TRBD2 (5 bases). Trimming removed 4 bases from V and 5 bases from J, with 12 bases in between. Looked up from germline, CDR1 is SGHRS and CDR2 is YFSETQ. There are 13 residues in the CDR3. CDR3 nucleotide sequence: TGCGCCAGCAGCCCAGGCGGGCGCGAGACCCAGTACTTC. It encodes CASSPGGRETQYF. The full variable domain, completed using reference TRBV5-1 and TRBJ2-5, is KAGVTQTPRYLIKTRGQQVTLSCSPISGHRSVSWYQQTPGQGLQFLFEYFSETQRNKGNFPGRFSGRQFSNSRSEMNVSTLELGDSALYLCASSPGGRETQYFGPGTRLLVL.

V is TRBV28 and J is TRBJ1-4; no clear D. The CDR3 is 15 amino acids. With 4 bases removed from V and 0 bases from J, the gap between germline ends came to 9 bases. CDR1 MDHEN and CDR2 SYDVKM come from the germline V gene. The CDR3 here is CASSSFSATNEKLFF. Here the CDR3 DNA reads TGTGCCAGCAGTTCCTTTTCTGCAACTAATGAAAAACTGTTTTTT.

The chain uses TRBV15 and TRBJ2-7, with 9 bases identical to TRBD1. CDR3 length equals 14 residues. The V gene's germline CDR1 is LNHNV and CDR2 YYDKDF (reference sequence). V trimming: 6 bases; J trimming: 4 bases; junction bases outside the gene matches: 7. The CDR3 DNA reads TGTGCCACCAGACCGGGACAGGGAGAGTACGAGCAGTACTTC. Amino acids: CATRPGQGEYEQYF.

This clone occurred once. The V call is TRBV4-1, the J call TRBJ2-5; TRBD2 is a possible D gene (5 bases). CDR3 size: 14 residues. V lost 0 bases and J lost 7, with 12 bases in between. From germline, CDR1 is MGHRA and CDR2 YSYEKL. Here the CDR3 DNA reads TGCGCCAGCAGCCAAGAGGAAGGGAGCAGGACCCAGTACTTC. Translating it yields CASSQEEGSRTQYF.

The chain is built from TRBV28 and TRBJ2-1; 8 positions agree with TRBD1. Germline CDR1 MDHEN, CDR2 SYDVKM. V shed 4 bases and J 15 bases; nucleotides not matched to a gene: 8. This CDR3 has 12 amino acids. The CDR3 protein is CASSYPQGTGFF. The CDR3 DNA follows: TGTGCCAGCAGTTACCCTCAAGGGACAGGGTTCTTC.

This clone was seen more than once but under ten times. The rearrangement joins TRBV7-9 to TRBJ1-2, with 9 bases that match TRBD1. The ends lost 5 bases at V and 6 bases at J; junction bases unmatched: 10. The germline V gene has CDR1 SEHNR and CDR2 FQNEAQ (reference sequence). This CDR3 region has 15 residues. The DNA for the CDR3 is TGTGCCAGCAGCCCCCCGGGACAGGGATTTGATGGCTACACCTTC. As protein: CASSPPGQGFDGYTF.

The J gene is TRBJ2-3, the V gene TRBV28; possibly TRBD2 for D (7 bases). This CDR3 spans 12 amino acids. The germline gives CDR1 MDHEN, CDR2 SYDVKM. The V gene lost 8 bases and the J gene lost 2 bases, with 8 bases spanning the gap. CDR3 nucleotide sequence: TGTGCCAGCCGGGGGGCCACAGATACGCAGTATTTT. Encoded protein: CASRGATDTQYF.

This clone appeared a few times. The CDR3 region has the DNA TGTGCCATCAGTGAGCGGCAGGGAAGGAATCAGCCCCAGCATTTT. Translating it yields CAISERQGRNQPQHF. The chain recombines TRBV10-3 with TRBJ1-5; the D gene is possibly TRBD1 (5 bases). Trimming took off 2 bases at V and 4 bases at J, with 12 bases between the two ends. The CDR3 loop spans 15 amino acids. CDR1 and CDR2 (germline): ENHRY, SYGVKD.

The chain links TRBV5-1 to TRBJ1-4; D gene ambiguous. With 2 bases removed from V and 8 bases from J, the gap between germline ends came to 10 bases. Looked up from germline, CDR1 is SGHRS and CDR2 is YFSETQ. The CDR3 has 13 residues. The CDR3 region is CASSFTTGEKLFF. DNA of the CDR3: TGCGCCAGCAGCTTTACGACGGGGGAAAAACTGTTTTTT.

The genes are TRBV7-8 and TRBJ2-6; D ambiguous. V shed 7 bases and J shed 4 bases, with 23 bases lying between them. Germline V gives CDR1 SGHVS, CDR2 FQNEAQ. CDR3 length: 18 amino acids. CDR3 amino acids: CASTLGGGIMSGANVLTF. CDR3 bases: TGTGCCAGCACCCTTGGCGGTGGTATTATGTCCGGGGCCAACGTCCTGACTTTC.

This sequence joins TRBV28 and TRBJ2-5; D gene unclear. CDR3 length equals 15 residues. Per the germline V gene, CDR1 is MDHEN and CDR2 is SYDVKM. The V gene lost 5 bases and the J gene lost 1 base, with 14 bases spanning the gap. CDR3 sequence (DNA): TGTGCCAGCAGTCCTTTCTTGGGCAGCCAAGAGACCCAGTACTTC. Translated: CASSPFLGSQETQYF.

The genes are TRBV13 and TRBJ2-3, with TRBD1 matching 8 bases. The germline V gene encodes CDR1 PRHDT and CDR2 FYEKMQ (reference sequence). V dropped 6 bases and J dropped 6; count of bases not matched to a gene: 2. The CDR3 is made up of 12 amino acids. CDR3 DNA sequence: TGTGCCAGCAGGGGACAGGTTGATACGCAGTATTTT. Protein sequence: CASRGQVDTQYF.

This clone appeared once. CDR3 sequence reads: CASSLLEGAGEKLFF. CDR3 nucleotide sequence: TGTGCCAGCAGTTTATTGGAGGGGGCAGGGGAAAAACTGTTTTTT. The chain employs TRBV28 and TRBJ1-4; TRBD1 agrees at 7 bases. The germline CDR1 and CDR2 sequences are MDHEN and SYDVKM. The CDR3 covers 15 residues. J lost 8 bases, V lost 1 base, and 7 bases had no gene match.

The chain is built from TRBV29-1 and TRBJ1-2, with D possibly being TRBD1 (5 bases). Germline V lookup: CDR1 SQVTM, CDR2 ANQGSEA. The CDR3 sequence is 11 residues long. V was shortened by 6 bases and J by 5 bases, with 10 bases between the two germline ends. CDR3 sequence: CSVVTAYGYTF. CDR3 bases: TGCAGCGTAGTGACAGCATATGGCTACACCTTC.

This clone appeared a single time. The rearrangement uses TRBV6-1 and TRBJ2-1, with D maybe TRBD1 (6 bases). Looked up from germline, CDR1 is MNHNS and CDR2 is SASEGT. The CDR3 is 15 amino acids. The germline V and J ends were trimmed by 2 bases and 6 bases, with 14 bases remaining between them. The CDR3 bases are TGTGCCAGCAGTGAATACCAACAGGGTGGCAATGAGCAGTTCTTC. This translates into CASSEYQQGGNEQFF.

This sequence joins TRBV10-2 and TRBJ2-7; 8 bases match TRBD2. V lost 0 bases to trimming and J lost 1 base; unmatched junction nucleotides: 8. Germline CDR1 WSHSY, CDR2 SAAADI. The length of the CDR3 is 17 residues. CDR3 nucleotides: TGCGCCAGCAGTGAGTCGACTTTTAGCGGGGTATCCTACGAGCAGTACTTC. Amino acid sequence: CASSESTFSGVSYEQYF.

This sequence joins TRBV7-7 and TRBJ2-5; 8 bases align to TRBD1. Trimming cost V 1 base and J 5 bases; bases outside gene matches: 9. CDR3 length: 16 amino acids. Germline loops: CDR1 SSHAT, CDR2 FNYEAQ (reference sequence). This CDR3 is CASSLDRQGFFETQYF. The CDR3 nucleotides are TGTGCCAGCAGCTTAGATCGACAGGGGTTTTTTGAGACCCAGTACTTC. The whole variable domain, remainder taken from reference TRBV7-7 and TRBJ2-5, is GAGVSQSPRYKVTKRGQDVTLRCDPISSHATLYWYQQALGQGPEFLTYFNYEAQPDKSGLPSDRFSAERPEGSISTLTIQRTEQRDSAMYRCASSLDRQGFFETQYFGPGTRLLVL.